This T cell receptor beta chain was captured in a study of tumor-infiltrating lymphocytes in localized non-small cell lung cancer. Study in general: Patients included smokers and never-smokers with various histologies, some sampled after neoadjuvant chemotherapy. Resected tumor was paired with non-adjacent uninvolved lung from the same patient.

Overall study results and limits: Recurrence-free survival showed no association with tumor T-cell fraction. Immunotypes IM1 and IM2 had similar TCR-derived T-cell fractions.

This clone was found a few times. The antigen is undetermined. Only in-frame clones appear in the TCRdb table, and some are missing; sequencing was by immunoSEQ multiplex PCR. This sample has over 10,000 clones, with 78% found just once. The material sequenced was lung tumor tissue. The receptor comes from a human donor with non-small cell lung cancer.

The CDR3 DNA sequence: TGTGCCAGCAGGGAGGGACAGGGGGCGGGCACCGGGGAGCTGTTTTTT. This translates into CASREGQGAGTGELFF. The V and J genes are TRBV2 and TRBJ2-2, with 12 positions matching TRBD1. The germline gives CDR1 SNHLY, CDR2 FYNNEI. Trimming cost V 6 bases and J 4 bases; bases outside gene matches: 6. This CDR3 region has 16 residues.